The clone carrying this TCR beta chain was counted only a few times. The target antigen is unknown. Combining a sample-barcoded 5' primer with a J-beta primer mix, a second PCR ran for about 7 to 11 cycles. All samples gave at least 2.5 million CDR3-containing paired-end reads. TCRdb ran MiXCR on the 5' RACE reads and lists one entry per CDR3 protein. The sample has some 900,000 distinct CDR3 sequences; 40% to 60% are singletons. This entry belongs to a study of blood T cells in healthy people across ages. Study-wide results and caveats: Fewer expanded clones and more diversity marked long-lived versus aged donors.

The study isolated at least 6 million PBMCs from each sample. With V trimmed by 0 bases and J by 5 bases, 4 bases remained unmatched. CDR1 and CDR2 from the germline V gene are DFQATT and SNEGSKA (reference sequence). The CDR3 is 14 residues long. The sequencing sample was made of blood. The TCR was taken from a man aged 25 to 45 in good health. The chain has TRBV20-1 and TRBJ1-1; 9 nucleotides line up with TRBD1. The CDR3, as DNA: TGCAGTGCTAGAGATGAGGGACAGGGTACTGAAGCTTTCTTT. Its protein product is CSARDEGQGTEAFF.